The source of this T cell receptor (beta chain) is a study of blood T cells in healthy people across ages. Study results and limitations: Unknown CMV status may confound age-related changes in expanded clones.

Through a sample-barcoded 5' primer and a J-beta primer mix, a second PCR was run for roughly 6 to 11 cycles. A single record per CDR3 protein comes from TCRdb applying MiXCR to the 5' RACE reads. The table shows about 930,000 distinct CDR3 sequences, with roughly 29% occurring only once. Concerning this clonotype itself: The antigen is not known. At one end the junction does not follow the germline gene, possibly because of a read error.

The individuals who served as donors were healthy Caucasians living in Russia, aged about 6 to 95. The CDR3 runs to 17 residues. Germline CDR1 and CDR2: SGHAT and FQNNGV. These data were also filed under a second study, of T cells of mothers and their children. That report notes: The second PCR's M1S primer added sample barcodes and 2-4 random nucleotides. About 3 million TCR beta reads per child versus over 9 million per mother.

V is TRBV11-2 and J is TRBJ2-3; a weak D match, TRBD1 (6 bases). The sequencing sample was made of blood. The TCR sequence derives from a woman aged 40 to 55 in good health. The CDR3 region is CASSPGDRFSSTDTQDF. CDR3 DNA: TGTGCCAGCAGCCCAGGGGACCGATTCTCTAGCACAGATACGCAGGATTTT.